Presented here are 21 T cell receptor beta chains from one specimen sequenced in a study of blood T cell repertoires in COVID-19. Assay: immunoSEQ multiplex PCR; the TCRdb copy retains only in-frame clones and omits some. Of roughly 46,000 clones listed, around 86% are singletons. The source material was PBMCs or T cells enriched from blood (not recorded which). These receptors were obtained from a woman between 45 and 65 years old who had recovered from COVID-19.

The chain links TRBV7-9 to TRBJ1-1; 9 bases map to TRBD1. This CDR3 is built from 15 residues. The junction had 4 bases not matched to a gene; V was cut back by 5 bases and J by 0 bases. Germline CDR1 reads SEHNR; CDR2 reads FQNEAQ (reference sequence). The CDR3 loop is CASSGWTGVNTEAFF. Written as DNA, the CDR3 is TGTGCCAGCAGCGGCTGGACAGGGGTGAACACTGAAGCTTTCTTT.

The rearrangement links TRBV4-1 to TRBJ1-2; D possibly corresponds to TRBD1 (5 bases). Deletions cut 2 bases from V and 7 bases from J, with 17 bases between. This CDR3 region has 15 residues. CDR1 and CDR2 (germline): MGHRA, YSYEKL. The CDR3 coding sequence is TGCGCCAGCAGCCAATCCGGGGGTGCGGGTGGTGGCTACACCTTC. It yields the protein CASSQSGGAGGGYTF.

Note on this clone: Within the sample, other DNA sequences also encode this same CDR3. J is TRBJ2-5 and V is TRBV12-3 or TRBV12-4; no reliable D call. The V gene lost 3 bases and the J gene lost 1 base, with 6 bases spanning the gap. This CDR3 comprises 13 residues. DNA for the CDR3: TGTGCCAGCAGTTTCACGGGCCAAGAGACCCAGTACTTC. Its protein product is CASSFTGQETQYF.

The chain is built from TRBV6-6 and TRBJ1-3, with 8 bases identical to TRBD1. With 6 bases clipped from V and 8 bases from J, the junction kept 9 bases outside the gene matches. The CDR3 consists of 14 residues. Germline V gene data show CDR1 as MNHNY and CDR2 as SVGAGI (reference sequence). CDR3 sequence (DNA): TGTGCCAGCAGACCCGGGACAGGAGGACACACCATATATTTT. Protein sequence: CASRPGTGGHTIYF.

The chain uses TRBV2 and TRBJ2-1; 10 bases map to TRBD2. Germline values: CDR1 SNHLY, CDR2 FYNNEI. The CDR3 extends over 13 amino acids. V trimming: 9 bases; J trimming: 10 bases; junction bases outside the gene matches: 9. This chain's CDR3 is CARGASGSSEQFF. CDR3 DNA: TGTGCCAGGGGGGCTAGCGGGAGTTCGGAGCAGTTCTTC.

The chain uses TRBV6-2 or TRBV6-3 and TRBJ2-2, with TRBD1 matching over 7 bases. The V and J ends lost 6 bases and 3 bases, in that order; junction bases with no gene match: 7. The CDR3 consists of 15 residues. The germline V gene encodes CDR1 MNHEY and CDR2 SVGEGT. CDR3 in DNA: TGTGCCAGCAGCAGCAGGGACAGACACACCGGGGAGCTGTTTTTT. It codes for CASSSRDRHTGELFF.

The rearrangement uses TRBV28 and TRBJ2-1; TRBD1 might be the D (8 bases). CDR3 length equals 18 residues. Trimming stripped 6 bases from V and 7 bases from J, with 28 bases between. The V gene's germline CDR1 is MDHEN and CDR2 SYDVKM. The CDR3: CASSSPQGGTGRGNEQFF. CDR3 in DNA: TGTGCCAGCAGCTCACCACAGGGGGGGACAGGACGGGGAAATGAGCAGTTCTTC.

The chain carries TRBV3-1 (or the pseudogene TRBV3-2) and TRBJ2-7; D gene ambiguous. Between the trimmed V and J ends, which lost 1 base and 3 bases, there was a span of 10 bases. Germline V gene lookup returns CDR1 LGHDT and CDR2 YNNKEL (reference sequence). The CDR3 runs 14 residues. In DNA, the CDR3 is TGTGCCAGCAGCCAAGTTTCAGTAAGCTACGAGCAGTACTTC. Amino acids: CASSQVSVSYEQYF.

This clone has a single count. The V and J genes are TRBV28 and TRBJ2-7, with D perhaps TRBD1 (6 bases). Looked up from germline, CDR1 is MDHEN and CDR2 is SYDVKM. The V and J ends lost 5 bases and 0 bases respectively, with 17 bases between them. This CDR3 comprises 16 residues. CDR3 sequence: CASSPSRRGNSYEQYF. The CDR3 DNA sequence: TGTGCCAGCAGTCCGTCCCGCAGGGGAAACTCCTACGAGCAGTACTTC. The entire variable domain, with the rest obtained from reference TRBV28 and TRBJ2-7, is as follows: DVKVTQSSRYLVKRTGEKVFLECVQDMDHENMFWYRQDPGLGLRLIYFSYDVKMKEKGDIPEGYSVSREKKERFSLILESASTNQTSMYLCASSPSRRGNSYEQYFGPGTRLTVT.

This clone was detected once. The chain uses TRBV28 and TRBJ2-7, with 8 bases matching TRBD1. The CDR3 totals 14 residues. Germline values: CDR1 MDHEN, CDR2 SYDVKM. The trim removed 8 bases at V and 6 bases at J, leaving 12 bases unmatched. The CDR3 DNA reads as TGTGCCAGCCACGATAGACAGGGGCGAGGCGAGCAGTACTTC. This translates into CASHDRQGRGEQYF.

This clone has only one observation. The rearrangement uses TRBV4-1 and TRBJ1-2, with 7 positions matching TRBD1. The CDR3 is made up of 15 amino acids. The V gene's germline CDR1 is MGHRA and CDR2 YSYEKL. Trimming removed 1 base from V and 4 bases from J; junction bases left unmatched: 6. CDR3 sequence: CASSQVTTGTYGYTF. DNA for the CDR3: TGCGCCAGCAGCCAAGTGACGACAGGGACCTATGGCTACACCTTC.

The chain couples TRBV7-2 to TRBJ2-1; TRBD1 aligns across 8 bases. CDR1 is SGHTA and CDR2 is FQGNSA in the germline V gene. Unmatched junction bases numbered 4, after V lost 6 bases and J lost 3 bases. The CDR3 length is 14 residues. CDR3 DNA sequence: TGTGCCAGCAGAGGACAGGGATACTACAATGAGCAGTTCTTC. Translated: CASRGQGYYNEQFF.

The chain combines TRBV6-1 with TRBJ1-4; the match to TRBD1 covers 12 bases. The CDR3 totals 16 residues. With V trimmed by 3 bases and J by 7 bases, 6 bases remained unmatched. CDR1 is MNHNS, CDR2 SASEGT, per germline. The CDR3 DNA is TGTGCCAGCAGTGAGGGACAGGGGGCCGGGGGTGAAAAACTGTTTTTT. Translation gives CASSEGQGAGGEKLFF.

The chain recombines TRBV20-1 with TRBJ2-1; TRBD2 aligns across 15 bases. Germline V CDR1 and CDR2: DFQATT, SNEGSKA (reference sequence). The ends lost 3 bases at V and 6 bases at J; junction bases unmatched: 6. The length of the CDR3 is 16 residues. The DNA of the CDR3 is TGCAGTGCTAGTGGACTAGCGGGAGGGCCGGGCAATGAGCAGTTCTTC. Protein: CSASGLAGGPGNEQFF.

This clone was counted once. The chain couples TRBV19 to TRBJ1-2, with TRBD1 matching 8 bases. This CDR3 is built from 15 residues. V shed 3 bases and J 2 bases; nucleotides not matched to a gene: 5. Per germline, CDR1 LNHDA and CDR2 SQIVND (reference sequence). The CDR3 nucleotides are TGTGCCAGTAGTATCAGGGACAGGCGAAACTATGGCTACACCTTC. It specifies CASSIRDRRNYGYTF.

The gene calls are TRBV7-2 and TRBJ2-7; 7 bases map to TRBD2. The CDR3 has 15 amino acids. From germline, CDR1 is SGHTA and CDR2 FQGNSA. The J segment lost 1 base and the V segment lost 0 bases, leaving 3 bases of the junction unmatched. The DNA for the CDR3 is TGTGCCAGCAGCTTAGCGGGAGGGCCTTCCTACGAGCAGTACTTC. Amino acids: CASSLAGGPSYEQYF.

The chain employs TRBV19 and TRBJ2-5; a weak D match, TRBD2 (6 bases). Trimming removed 5 bases from V and 2 bases from J, with 12 bases in between. Germline lookup yields CDR1 LNHDA and CDR2 SQIVND (reference sequence). The CDR3 is 14 residues long. The CDR3 nucleotides read TGTGCCAGTAGTCCGGGACTGTTTCAAGAGACCCAGTACTTC. Protein: CASSPGLFQETQYF.

Here the CDR3 reads CASSFLGNEQFF. The CDR3 DNA is TGTGCCAGCAGCTTTCTAGGCAATGAGCAGTTCTTC. The chain combines TRBV11-2 with TRBJ2-1; no firm D call. The length of the CDR3 is 12 residues. Germline V lookup: CDR1 SGHAT, CDR2 FQNNGV. V lost 3 bases and J 6 bases, leaving 6 bases between the germline ends.

V and J are TRBV5-1 and TRBJ1-5; TRBD1 is a possible D gene (5 bases). The CDR3 is 15 residues long. From germline, CDR1 is SGHRS and CDR2 YFSETQ. V shed 4 bases and J shed 6 bases, with 17 bases lying between them. The CDR3 reads CASSPEGRGGQPQHF. In DNA form, the CDR3 reads TGCGCCAGCAGCCCGGAGGGTAGGGGAGGTCAGCCCCAGCATTTT.

The chain carries TRBV4-1 and TRBJ1-6, with D tentatively TRBD1 (6 bases). The germline CDR1 and CDR2 sequences are MGHRA and YSYEKL. Trimming took 6 bases from V and 7 from J, leaving 22 bases between them. The CDR3 consists of 17 residues. CDR3 sequence: CASRQGSQATINSPLHF. Here the CDR3 DNA reads TGCGCCAGCAGGCAGGGGTCGCAGGCCACAATCAATTCACCCCTCCACTTT.

The chain uses TRBV19 and TRBJ1-5; tentatively, D is TRBD1 (6 bases). This CDR3 region has 17 residues. V was cut by 8 bases and J by 0 bases, with 20 bases left in between. CDR1 and CDR2 from the germline V gene are LNHDA and SQIVND (reference sequence). CDR3 loop: CASQQRTVGHSNQPQHF. The CDR3 DNA reads TGTGCCAGTCAACAAAGGACAGTGGGTCATAGCAATCAGCCCCAGCATTTT.